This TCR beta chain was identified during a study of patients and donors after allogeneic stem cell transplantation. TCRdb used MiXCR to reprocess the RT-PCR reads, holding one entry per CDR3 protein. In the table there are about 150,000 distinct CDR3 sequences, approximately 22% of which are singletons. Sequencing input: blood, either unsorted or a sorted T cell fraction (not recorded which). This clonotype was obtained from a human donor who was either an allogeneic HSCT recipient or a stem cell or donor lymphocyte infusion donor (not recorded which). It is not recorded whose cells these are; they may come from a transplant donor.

The CDR3 here is CARRQGTEAFF. The CDR3 DNA sequence: TGTGCCAGAAGGCAGGGGACTGAAGCTTTCTTT. The chain is built from TRBV2 and TRBJ1-1; D possibly corresponds to TRBD1 (6 bases). The CDR3 is 11 residues long. Germline V gene data show CDR1 as SNHLY and CDR2 as FYNNEI. Between the trimmed V and J ends, which lost 9 bases and 5 bases, there was a span of 10 bases.